The 8 T cell receptor beta chains reported below all come from one sample, sequenced in a study of cytomegalovirus exposure and HLA in healthy donors. The protocol was immunoSEQ multiplex PCR, while the TCRdb copy is restricted to in-frame clones and leaves out a portion. The sample records more than 300,000 clones, around 86% being singletons. Sequencing input: PBMCs. Receptors originate from a woman aged 18-29 years in good health and CMV-seronegative.

This chain connects TRBV2 to TRBJ2-1; the match to TRBD2 covers 7 bases. V lost 4 bases, J lost 1 base, and 7 bases stayed unmatched. The germline V gene encodes CDR1 SNHLY and CDR2 FYNNEI. The CDR3 loop spans 16 amino acids. The CDR3 coding sequence is TGTGCCAGCAGTGGAGAAGCGGGACTATCCTACAATGAGCAGTTCTTC. This gives the protein CASSGEAGLSYNEQFF. Together with reference TRBV2 and TRBJ2-1, the CDR3 gives the full variable domain: EPEVTQTPSHQVTQMGQEVILRCVPISNHLYFYWYRQILGQKVEFLVSFYNNEISEKSEIFDDQFSVERPDGSNFTLKIRSTKLEDSAMYFCASSGEAGLSYNEQFFGPGTRLTVL.

This rearrangement joins TRBV18 to TRBJ1-2; TRBD1 might be the D (5 bases). Trimming shortened V by 3 bases and J by 0 bases, and 11 bases separated the two germline ends. Germline V CDR1 and CDR2: KGHSH, LQKENI. The CDR3 is 15 residues long. Here the CDR3 DNA reads TGTGCCAGCTCACCTGACGGACAAGCTAACTATGGCTACACCTTC. The encoded protein is CASSPDGQANYGYTF.

The J gene is TRBJ2-7, the V gene TRBV29-1; 7 bases are shared with TRBD1. Germline V gene lookup returns CDR1 SQVTM and CDR2 ANQGSEA. The CDR3 spans 14 residues. After removal of 2 bases from V and 1 base from J, the junction contained 5 bases not matched to a gene. As DNA, the CDR3 is TGCAGCGTTGAACTCTTGGGACAGTCCTACGAGCAGTACTTC. Its translation: CSVELLGQSYEQYF.

The chain joins TRBV7-9 to TRBJ1-2; D unclear. CDR1 is SEHNR, CDR2 FQNEAQ, per germline (reference sequence). The CDR3 totals 10 residues. V was trimmed by 4 bases and J by 8 bases, leaving 5 bases between them. The CDR3 nucleotides are TGTGCCAGCAGCTATATAGGCTACACCTTC. It is translated as CASSYIGYTF.

This chain links TRBV4-3 with TRBJ2-3, with a possible D match to TRBD1 (5 bases). The CDR3 is 16 amino acids. The V gene lost 0 bases and the J gene lost 6 bases, with 16 bases spanning the gap. CDR1 LGHNA and CDR2 YSLEER come from the germline V gene. CDR3 coding DNA: TGCGCCAGCAGCCAAGACACTTTGGGGTCAGGGGATACGCAGTATTTT. Translated, it gives CASSQDTLGSGDTQYF.

In its sample, this clone was seen once. This chain links TRBV29-1 with TRBJ1-5; D is undetermined. The CDR3 contains 15 residues. V dropped 6 bases and J dropped 4 bases, with 19 bases sitting between them. Per the germline V gene, CDR1 is SQVTM and CDR2 is ANQGSEA. CDR3 protein: CSVTSSVGVNQPQHF. The CDR3 nucleotides read TGCAGCGTCACGTCATCCGTCGGGGTTAATCAGCCCCAGCATTTT.

This rearrangement joins TRBV28 to TRBJ2-7, with a weak D call TRBD1 (5 bases). Trimming pared 0 bases from V and 4 bases from J, leaving 10 bases between. This CDR3 has 14 amino acids. CDR1 MDHEN and CDR2 SYDVKM come from the germline V gene. CDR3 bases: TGTGCCAGCAGTTTATGGGCAGGGAAGTACGAGCAGTACTTC. It encodes CASSLWAGKYEQYF.

The CDR3 sequence is CSVDSRLVETQYF. The DNA of the CDR3 is TGCAGCGTTGACTCCCGATTAGTGGAGACCCAGTACTTC. This chain links TRBV29-1 with TRBJ2-5, with D hard to call. The ends were cut back, 3 bases at V and 5 bases at J, with 13 bases in the middle. There are 13 residues in the CDR3. Germline CDR1 is SQVTM and CDR2 is ANQGSEA.